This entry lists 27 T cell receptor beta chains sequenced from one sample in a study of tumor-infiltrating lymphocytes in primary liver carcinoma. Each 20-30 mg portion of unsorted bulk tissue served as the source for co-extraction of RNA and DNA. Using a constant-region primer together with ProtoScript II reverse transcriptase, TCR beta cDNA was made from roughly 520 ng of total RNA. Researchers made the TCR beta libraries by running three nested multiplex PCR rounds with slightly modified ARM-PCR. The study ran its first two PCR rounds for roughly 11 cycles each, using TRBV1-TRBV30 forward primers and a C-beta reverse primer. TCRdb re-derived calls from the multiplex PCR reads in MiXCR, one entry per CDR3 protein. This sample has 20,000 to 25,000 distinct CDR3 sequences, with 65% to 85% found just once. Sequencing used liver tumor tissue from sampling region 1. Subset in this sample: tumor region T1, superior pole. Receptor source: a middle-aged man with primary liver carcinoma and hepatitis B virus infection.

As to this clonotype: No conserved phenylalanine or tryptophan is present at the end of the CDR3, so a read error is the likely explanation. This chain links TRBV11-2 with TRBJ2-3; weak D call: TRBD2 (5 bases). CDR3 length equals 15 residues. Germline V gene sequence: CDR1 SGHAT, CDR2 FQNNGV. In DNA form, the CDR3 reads TGTGTAAGCAGCTTGTACGTTGGGAGTCCAGATACGCAGTATTAT. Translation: CVSSLYVGSPDTQYY.

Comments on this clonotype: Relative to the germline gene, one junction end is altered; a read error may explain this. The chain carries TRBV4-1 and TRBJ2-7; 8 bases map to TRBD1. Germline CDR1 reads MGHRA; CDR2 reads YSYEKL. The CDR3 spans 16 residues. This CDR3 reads CASGRAGTGFYYEQYF. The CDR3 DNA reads TGTGCCAGCGGCCGTGCCGGGACAGGCTTCTACTACGAGCAGTATTTC.

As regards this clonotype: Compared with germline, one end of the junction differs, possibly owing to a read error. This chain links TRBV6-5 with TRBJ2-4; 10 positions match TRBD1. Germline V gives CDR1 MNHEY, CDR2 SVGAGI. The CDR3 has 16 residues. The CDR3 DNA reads TGTACCAGCAGTTCGCCCCGACAGGGGGCGGGAAACATTCAGTACTTC. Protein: CTSSSPRQGAGNIQYF.

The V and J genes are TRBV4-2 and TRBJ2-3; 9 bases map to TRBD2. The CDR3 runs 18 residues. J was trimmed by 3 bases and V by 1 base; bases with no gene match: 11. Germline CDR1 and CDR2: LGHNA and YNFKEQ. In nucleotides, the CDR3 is TGTGCCAGCAGCCAAGTGGCGCTTTTGGCGGGAGGGACAGATACGCAGTATTTT. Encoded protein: CASSQVALLAGGTDTQYF.

CDR3 amino acids: CSVEVLGVGETQYF. CDR3 DNA: TGCAGCGTTGAAGTATTGGGGGTGGGAGAGACCCAGTACTTC. This rearrangement joins TRBV29-1 to TRBJ2-5; D possibly matches TRBD1 or TRBD2 (5 bases each). The germline gives CDR1 SQVTM, CDR2 ANQGSEA. The length of the CDR3 is 14 residues. The germline V and J ends were trimmed by 1 base and 4 bases, with 13 bases remaining between them.

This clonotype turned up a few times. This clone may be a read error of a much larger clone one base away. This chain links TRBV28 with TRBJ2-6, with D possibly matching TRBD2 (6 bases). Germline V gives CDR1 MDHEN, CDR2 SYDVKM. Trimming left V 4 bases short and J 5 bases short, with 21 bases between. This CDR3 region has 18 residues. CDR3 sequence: CASSSPLISGTRANVLTF. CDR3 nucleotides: TGTGCCAGCAGTTCCCCCCTAATTAGCGGAACTAGGGCCAACGTCCTGACTTTC.

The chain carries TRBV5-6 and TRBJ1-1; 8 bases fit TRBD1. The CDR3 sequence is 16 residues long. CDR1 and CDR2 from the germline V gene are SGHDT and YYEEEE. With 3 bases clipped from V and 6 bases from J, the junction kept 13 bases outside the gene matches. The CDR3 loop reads CASSSCSRGQASEAFF. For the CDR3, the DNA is TGTGCCAGCAGCTCCTGCTCCAGGGGGCAGGCGTCTGAAGCTTTCTTT.

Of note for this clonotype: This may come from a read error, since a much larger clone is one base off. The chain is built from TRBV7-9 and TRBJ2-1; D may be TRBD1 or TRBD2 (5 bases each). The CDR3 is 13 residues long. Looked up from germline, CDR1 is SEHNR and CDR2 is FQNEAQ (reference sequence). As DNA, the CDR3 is TGTGACAGCGGACGGGACGCCAACAATGAGCAGTTCTTC. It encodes CDSGRDANNEQFF.

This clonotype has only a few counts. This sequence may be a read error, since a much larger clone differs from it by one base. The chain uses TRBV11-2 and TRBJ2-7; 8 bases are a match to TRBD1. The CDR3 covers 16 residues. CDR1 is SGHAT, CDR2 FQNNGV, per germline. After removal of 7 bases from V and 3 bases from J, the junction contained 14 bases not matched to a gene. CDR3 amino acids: CASNRGIGTVVYEQYF. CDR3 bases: TGTGCCAGCAACAGGGGGATAGGGACAGTCGTCTACGAGCAGTACTTC.

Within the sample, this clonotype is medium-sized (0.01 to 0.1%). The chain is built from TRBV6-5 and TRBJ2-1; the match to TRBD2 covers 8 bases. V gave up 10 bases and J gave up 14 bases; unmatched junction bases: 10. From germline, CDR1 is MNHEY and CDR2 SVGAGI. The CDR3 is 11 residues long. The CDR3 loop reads CAIGRGTSEFF. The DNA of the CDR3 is TGTGCCATCGGGAGAGGGACTAGTGAGTTCTTC.

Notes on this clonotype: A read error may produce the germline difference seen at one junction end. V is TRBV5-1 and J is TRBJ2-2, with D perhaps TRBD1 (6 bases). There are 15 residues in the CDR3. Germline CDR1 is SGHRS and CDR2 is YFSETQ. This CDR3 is CARSLARGYTGEPFF. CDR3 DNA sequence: TGCGCCCGCAGCTTGGCCAGGGGCTATACCGGGGAGCCGTTTTTT.

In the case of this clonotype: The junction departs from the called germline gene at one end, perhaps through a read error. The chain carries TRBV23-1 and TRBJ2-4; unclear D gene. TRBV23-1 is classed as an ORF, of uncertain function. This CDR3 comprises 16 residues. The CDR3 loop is CASSQPISGAKNIQYF. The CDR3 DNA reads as TGCGCCAGCAGTCAACCGATTAGTGGAGCCAAAAACATTCAGTATTTC.

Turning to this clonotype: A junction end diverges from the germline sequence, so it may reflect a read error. CDR3 DNA sequence: TGTGCCAGCAGCCCAGTGCCGCTTCTAGCGGGAGCGACAGAAACGCAGTATTTT. It is translated as CASSPVPLLAGATETQYF. The chain couples TRBV4-2 to TRBJ2-3; 10 bases line up with TRBD2. There are 18 residues in the CDR3. The germline CDR1 and CDR2 sequences are LGHNA and YNFKEQ.

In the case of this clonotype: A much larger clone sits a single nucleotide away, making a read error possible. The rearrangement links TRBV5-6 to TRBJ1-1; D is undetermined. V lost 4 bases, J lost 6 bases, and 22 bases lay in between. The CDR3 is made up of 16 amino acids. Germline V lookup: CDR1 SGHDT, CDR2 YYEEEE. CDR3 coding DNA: TGTGCCAGCAGCCGGATGAACATGGGAGGACGCGCTGAAGCTTTCTTT. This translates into CASSRMNMGGRAEAFF.

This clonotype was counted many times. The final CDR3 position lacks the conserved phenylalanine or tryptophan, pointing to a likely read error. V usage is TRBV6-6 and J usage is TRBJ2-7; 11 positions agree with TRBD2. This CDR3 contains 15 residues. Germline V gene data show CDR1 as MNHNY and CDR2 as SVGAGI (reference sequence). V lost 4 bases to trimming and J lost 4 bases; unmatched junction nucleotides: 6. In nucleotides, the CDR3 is TGTGCCAGCAGTTCCGGGGCTAGCGGGAGGTACGAGCAGTACCTC. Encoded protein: CASSSGASGRYEQYL.

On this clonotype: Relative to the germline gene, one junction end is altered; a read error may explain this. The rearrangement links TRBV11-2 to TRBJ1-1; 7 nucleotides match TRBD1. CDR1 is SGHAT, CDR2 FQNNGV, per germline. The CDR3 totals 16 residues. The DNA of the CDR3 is TGTGCCAGCGGCCCATCCAGGGGGTTGGTGAACACTGAAGCCCTCTTT. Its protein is CASGPSRGLVNTEALF.

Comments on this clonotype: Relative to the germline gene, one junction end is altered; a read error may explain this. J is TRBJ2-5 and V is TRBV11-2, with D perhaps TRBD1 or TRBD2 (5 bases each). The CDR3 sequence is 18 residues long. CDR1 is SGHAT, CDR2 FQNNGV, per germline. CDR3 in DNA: TGTACCAGCAGCTTAGCAGGGCTAGCCCTGGGAAAAAAAGAGACCCAGTACTTC. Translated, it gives CTSSLAGLALGKKETQYF.

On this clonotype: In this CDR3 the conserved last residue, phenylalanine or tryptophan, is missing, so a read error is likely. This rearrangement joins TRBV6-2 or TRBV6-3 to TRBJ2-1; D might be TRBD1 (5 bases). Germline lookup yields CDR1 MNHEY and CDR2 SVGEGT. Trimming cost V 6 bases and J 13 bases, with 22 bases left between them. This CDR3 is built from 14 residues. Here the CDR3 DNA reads TGTGCCAGCAGATACGGGCCTTATAGCAGGGAACAGTTCCTC. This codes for CASRYGPYSREQFL.

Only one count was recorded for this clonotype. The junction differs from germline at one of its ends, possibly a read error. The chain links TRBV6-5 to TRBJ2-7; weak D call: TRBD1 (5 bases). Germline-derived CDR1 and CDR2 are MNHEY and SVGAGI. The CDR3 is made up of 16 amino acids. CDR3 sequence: CASRPGQTASFYEQNF. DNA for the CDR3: TGTGCCAGCAGGCCCGGTCAGACAGCATCCTTTTACGAGCAGAACTTC.

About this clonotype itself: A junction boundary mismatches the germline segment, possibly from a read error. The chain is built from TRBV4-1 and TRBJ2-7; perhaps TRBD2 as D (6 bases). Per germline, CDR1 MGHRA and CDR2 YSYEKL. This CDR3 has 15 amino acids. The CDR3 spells CASSQDLGGGYELYF. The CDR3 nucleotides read TGCGCAAGCAGCCAAGATTTGGGAGGTGGCTACGAGCTATACTTC.

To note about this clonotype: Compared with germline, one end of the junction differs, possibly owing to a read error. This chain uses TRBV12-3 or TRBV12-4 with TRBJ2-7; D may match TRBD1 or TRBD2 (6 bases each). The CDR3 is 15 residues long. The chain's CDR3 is CASNLGPGANYEQCF. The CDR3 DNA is TGTGCCAGCAATTTAGGACCGGGGGCCAACTACGAGCAGTGCTTC.

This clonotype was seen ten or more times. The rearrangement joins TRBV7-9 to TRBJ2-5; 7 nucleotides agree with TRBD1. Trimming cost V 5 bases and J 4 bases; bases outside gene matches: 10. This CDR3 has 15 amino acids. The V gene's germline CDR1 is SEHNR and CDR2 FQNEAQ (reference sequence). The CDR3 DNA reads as TGTGCCAGCAGCCGGATCTCACAGGGGCGAGAGACCCAGTACTTC. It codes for CASSRISQGRETQYF.

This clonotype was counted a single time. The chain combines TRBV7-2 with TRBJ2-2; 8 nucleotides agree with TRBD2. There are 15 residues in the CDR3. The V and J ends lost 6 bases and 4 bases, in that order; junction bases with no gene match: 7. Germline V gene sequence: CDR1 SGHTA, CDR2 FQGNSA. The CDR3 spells CASRFMTSVTGELFF. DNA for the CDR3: TGTGCCAGCAGATTTATGACTAGCGTCACCGGGGAGCTGTTTTTT.

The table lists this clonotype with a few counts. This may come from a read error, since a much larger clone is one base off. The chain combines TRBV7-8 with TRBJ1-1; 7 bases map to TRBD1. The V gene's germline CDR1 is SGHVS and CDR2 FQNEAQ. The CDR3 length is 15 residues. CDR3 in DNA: TGTGCCAGCAGTTTAGCAACAGGGGCGAACGCTGAAGCTTTCTTT. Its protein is CASSLATGANAEAFF. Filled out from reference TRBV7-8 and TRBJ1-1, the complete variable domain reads GAGVSQSPRYKVAKRGQDVALRCDPISGHVSLFWYQQALGQGPEFLTYFQNEAQLDKSGLPSDRFFAERPEGSVSTLKIQRTQQEDSAVYLCASSLATGANAEAFFGQGTRLTVV.

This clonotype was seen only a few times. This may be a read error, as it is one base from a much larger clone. The CDR3 DNA sequence: TGTGCCAGCAGTCCAATAGCGAGAGGGCCCGACGAGCAGTACTTC. Protein product: CASSPIARGPDEQYF. The V and J genes are TRBV6-5 and TRBJ2-7, with D perhaps matching TRBD2 (5 bases). This CDR3 is 15 amino acids long. Trimming cost V 5 bases and J 5 bases, with 19 bases left between them. CDR1 and CDR2 (germline): MNHEY, SVGAGI.

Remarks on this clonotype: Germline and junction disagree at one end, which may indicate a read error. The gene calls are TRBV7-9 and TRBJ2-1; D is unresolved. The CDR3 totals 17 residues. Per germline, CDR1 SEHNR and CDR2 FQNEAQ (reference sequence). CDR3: CASNLPYHGPKTNKQFF. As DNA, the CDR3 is TGTGCCAGCAACTTACCATATCACGGGCCTAAAACAAATAAGCAATTCTTC.

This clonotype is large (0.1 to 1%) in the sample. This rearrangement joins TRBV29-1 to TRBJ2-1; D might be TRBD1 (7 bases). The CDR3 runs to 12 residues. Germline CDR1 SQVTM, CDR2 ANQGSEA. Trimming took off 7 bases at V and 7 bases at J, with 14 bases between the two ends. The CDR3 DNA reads TGCAGCGCCCGCCCAGGGGGGAATGAGCAGTTCTTC. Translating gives CSARPGGNEQFF.